This entry concerns a single TCR beta chain. What it recognizes is unknown. TCRdb called the reads again in MiXCR, with one record for every CDR3 protein. The sample holds approximately 110,000 distinct CDR3 sequences, around 30% seen once. V was shortened by 4 bases and J by 5 bases, with 9 bases between the two germline ends. CDR1 and CDR2 (germline): MNHEY, SVGEGT. The CDR3 sequence is 13 residues long. These data are taken from a study of T cell repertoires in cytomegalovirus infection. The overall study: Both CMV infection and a matching HLA type were indicated by public TCR beta signatures.

Study findings and constraints: HLA-C-restricted CMV-specific TCR beta clonotypes prevailed in the ex vivo response.

The J gene is TRBJ1-5, the V gene TRBV6-2 or TRBV6-3; no clear D gene. The sequence was obtained from a human donor in good health (CMV status not recorded). Some clones in this sample may be carry-over from other donors' samples. This material consisted of CD8+ T cells from cultured PBMCs, taken from culture after CMV antigen stimulation. CDR3 DNA sequence: TGTGCCAGCAGTTTTGCCCCCCATCAGCCCCAGCATTTT. Translation: CASSFAPHQPQHF.